This is a list of T cell receptor beta chains from one sample in a study of T-cell memory formation after mild COVID-19. MiXCR, applied by TCRdb to the 5' RACE reads, yields one record per CDR3 protein. The sample lists some 450,000 distinct CDR3 sequences; around 20% were seen once. Sequencing used PBMCs or a T cell subset sorted from them (not recorded which). The receptor source for this set is an adult woman who had mild COVID-19 (a few samples of this study predate the infection). Cell type and time point are not known. CDR3s include the opening cysteine and the closing phenylalanine or tryptophan.

TRBJ2-6 | TRBV6-2/TRBV6-3 | CASSSSHYRSGANVLTF
TRBJ2-5 | TRBV11-3 | CASSTRTGTGQETQYF
TRBJ1-5 | TRBV7-2 | CASSPTRDWNQPQHF
TRBJ1-6 | TRBV12-3/TRBV12-4 | CASSLRDSNSPLHF
TRBJ2-1 | TRBV6-5 | CASSSRTSGSSYNEQFF
TRBJ1-2 | TRBV7-9 | CASSHEFRVGYTF
TRBJ2-3 | TRBV3-1 | CASSQSGINTQYF
TRBJ2-4 | TRBV23-1 | CASTRGDGSKNIQYF
TRBJ2-7 | TRBV10-3 | CAIEEESSYEQYF
TRBJ2-1 | TRBV7-6 | CASSHVAESDYNEQFF
TRBJ2-3 | TRBV7-3 | CASSLTGSVPTDTQYF
TRBJ2-2 | TRBV24-1 | CATSDPPNHTGELFF
TRBJ2-3 | TRBV3-1 | CASSQDPQTSGTDTQYF
TRBJ2-2 | TRBV29-1 | CSVAGTAITGELFF
TRBJ2-1 | TRBV7-8 | CASSPPDRVYNEQFF
TRBJ2-1 | TRBV14 | CASSQDHYNEQFF
TRBJ2-1 | TRBV24-1 | CATSDSRGRDNEQFF
TRBJ2-7 | TRBV24-1 | CATSASARGSYEQYF
TRBJ2-1 | TRBV24-1 | CATSDLQAGGENEQFF
TRBJ2-4 | TRBV7-2 | CASSLGGSAGAKNIQYF
TRBJ2-2 | TRBV28 | CASKGYGNTGELFF
TRBJ1-1 | TRBV7-9 | CASNLGLNTEAFF
TRBJ2-1 | TRBV7-9 | CASSSGLAGVGEQFF
TRBJ2-1 | TRBV24-1 | CATSDFTGHYNEQFF
TRBJ1-6 | TRBV5-1 | CASTWLDRDNSPLHF
TRBJ1-1 | TRBV20-1 | CSAMGHRDEAFF
TRBJ2-1 | TRBV9 | CASSANRGTSGRNEQFF
TRBJ2-7 | TRBV4-1 | CASSQDPFVEQYF
TRBJ1-2 | TRBV6-2/TRBV6-3 | CASSYGQWDNYGYTF
TRBJ2-4 | TRBV7-9 | CASSLVVSGSFAKNIQYF
TRBJ2-2 | TRBV12-3/TRBV12-4 | CASSKAVAGEDGELFF
TRBJ2-7 | TRBV6-5 | CASSYSRTSGSDEQYF
TRBJ2-2 | TRBV3-1 | CASSQGGPGELFF
TRBJ2-6 | TRBV6-1 | CASSELARGSGANVLTF
TRBJ2-5 | TRBV7-8 | CASSSGGRAETQYF
TRBJ2-3 | TRBV18 | CASSPRTTRDTQYF
TRBJ2-1 | TRBV4-3 | CASSPNVNSGRLNEQFF
TRBJ2-7 | TRBV6-6 | CASSSPGRYEQYF
TRBJ2-1 | TRBV27 | CASSLTPGQGSYNEQFF
TRBJ2-1 | TRBV5-1 | CASKTGTNEQFF